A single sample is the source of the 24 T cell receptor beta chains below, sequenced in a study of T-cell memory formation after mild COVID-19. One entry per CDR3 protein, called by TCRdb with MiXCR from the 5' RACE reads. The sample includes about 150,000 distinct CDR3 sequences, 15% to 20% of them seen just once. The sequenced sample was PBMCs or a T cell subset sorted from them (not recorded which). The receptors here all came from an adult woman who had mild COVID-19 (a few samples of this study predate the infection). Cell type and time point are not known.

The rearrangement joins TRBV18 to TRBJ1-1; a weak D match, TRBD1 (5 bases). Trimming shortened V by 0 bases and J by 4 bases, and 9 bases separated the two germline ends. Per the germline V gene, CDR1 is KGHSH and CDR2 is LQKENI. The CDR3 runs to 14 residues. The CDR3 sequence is CASSPPSRATEAFF. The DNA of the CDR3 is TGTGCCAGCTCACCACCGTCCAGGGCCACTGAAGCTTTCTTT.

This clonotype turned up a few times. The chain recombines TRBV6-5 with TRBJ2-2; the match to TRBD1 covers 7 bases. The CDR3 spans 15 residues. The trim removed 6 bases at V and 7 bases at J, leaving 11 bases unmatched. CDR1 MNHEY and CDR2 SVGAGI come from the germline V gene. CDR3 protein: CASRDTAGGVGELFF. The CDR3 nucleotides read TGTGCCAGCAGAGATACGGCAGGGGGAGTCGGGGAGCTGTTTTTT.

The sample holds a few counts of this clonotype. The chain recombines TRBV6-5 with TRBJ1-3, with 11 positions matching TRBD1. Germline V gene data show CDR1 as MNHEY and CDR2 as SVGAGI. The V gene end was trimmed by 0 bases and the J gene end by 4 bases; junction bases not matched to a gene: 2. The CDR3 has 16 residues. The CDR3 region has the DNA TGTGCCAGCAGTTACTCGTGGACAGGGGGCGGAAACACCATATATTTT. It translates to CASSYSWTGGGNTIYF.

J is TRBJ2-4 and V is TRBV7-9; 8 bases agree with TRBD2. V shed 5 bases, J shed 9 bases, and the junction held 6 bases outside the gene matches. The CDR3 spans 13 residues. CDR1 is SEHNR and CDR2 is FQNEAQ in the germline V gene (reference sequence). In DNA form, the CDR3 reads TGTGCCAGCAGCGCCGGACTAGCCGGCATTCAGTACTTC. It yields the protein CASSAGLAGIQYF.

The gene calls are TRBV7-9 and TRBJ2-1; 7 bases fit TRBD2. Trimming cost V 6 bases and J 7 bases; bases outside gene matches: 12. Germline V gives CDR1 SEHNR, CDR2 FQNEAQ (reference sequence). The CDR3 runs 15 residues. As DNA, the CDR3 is TGTGCCAGCAGATCTAGCGGCTTCTTTGGTAATGAGCAGTTCTTC. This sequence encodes CASRSSGFFGNEQFF.

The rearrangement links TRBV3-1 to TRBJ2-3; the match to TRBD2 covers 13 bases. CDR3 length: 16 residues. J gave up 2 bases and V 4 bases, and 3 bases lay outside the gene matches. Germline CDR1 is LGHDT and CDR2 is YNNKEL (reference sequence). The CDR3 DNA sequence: TGTGCCAGCAGCCGGGGACTAGCGGGAACCACAGATACGCAGTATTTT. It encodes CASSRGLAGTTDTQYF.

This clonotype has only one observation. The CDR3 spells CSARVGSDRRNTEAFF. Here the CDR3 DNA reads TGCAGTGCTAGAGTGGGTTCCGACAGGAGGAACACTGAAGCTTTCTTT. This sequence joins TRBV20-1 and TRBJ1-1; TRBD1 is a possible D gene (6 bases). Germline V gene data show CDR1 as DFQATT and CDR2 as SNEGSKA (reference sequence). This CDR3 contains 16 residues. The germline V and J ends were trimmed by 1 base and 1 base, with 16 bases remaining between them.

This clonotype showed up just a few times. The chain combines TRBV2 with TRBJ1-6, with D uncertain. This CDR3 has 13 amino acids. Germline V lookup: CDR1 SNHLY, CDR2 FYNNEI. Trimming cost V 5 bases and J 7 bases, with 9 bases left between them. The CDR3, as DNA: TGTGCCAGCAGTACGCAATGGAATTCACCCCTCCACTTT. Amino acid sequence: CASSTQWNSPLHF.

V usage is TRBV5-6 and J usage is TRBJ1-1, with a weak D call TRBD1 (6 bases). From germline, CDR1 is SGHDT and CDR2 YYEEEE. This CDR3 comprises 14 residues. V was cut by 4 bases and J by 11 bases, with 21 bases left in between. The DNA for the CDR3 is TGTGCCAGCAGCCTACAGGGAGTAGGGGCGAGGGCTTTCTTT. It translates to CASSLQGVGARAFF.

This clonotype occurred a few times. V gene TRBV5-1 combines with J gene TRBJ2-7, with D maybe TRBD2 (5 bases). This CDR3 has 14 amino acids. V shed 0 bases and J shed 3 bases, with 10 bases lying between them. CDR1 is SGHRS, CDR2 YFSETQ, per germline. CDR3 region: CASSLDKGGYEQYF. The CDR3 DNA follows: TGCGCCAGCAGCTTGGATAAAGGAGGCTACGAGCAGTACTTC.

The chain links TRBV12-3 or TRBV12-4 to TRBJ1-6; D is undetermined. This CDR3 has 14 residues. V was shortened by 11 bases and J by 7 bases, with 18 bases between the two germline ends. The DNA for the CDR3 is TGTGCCTCCCGGGGAGGACCGGGGAATTCACCCCTCCACTTT. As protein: CASRGGPGNSPLHF.

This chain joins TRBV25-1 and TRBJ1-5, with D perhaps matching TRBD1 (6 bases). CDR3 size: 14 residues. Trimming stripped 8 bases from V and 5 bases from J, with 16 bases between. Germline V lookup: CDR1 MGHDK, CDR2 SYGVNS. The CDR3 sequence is CASERQDPYQPQHF. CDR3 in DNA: TGTGCCAGCGAAAGACAGGACCCCTATCAGCCCCAGCATTTT.

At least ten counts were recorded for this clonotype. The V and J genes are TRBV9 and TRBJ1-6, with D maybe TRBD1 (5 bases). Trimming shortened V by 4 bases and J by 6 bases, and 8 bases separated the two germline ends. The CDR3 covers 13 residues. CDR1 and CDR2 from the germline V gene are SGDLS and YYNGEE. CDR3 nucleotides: TGTGCCAGCAGCTTTGGGGGTAATTCACCCCTCCACTTT. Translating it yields CASSFGGNSPLHF.

Here the CDR3 reads CAWGQNYGYTF. CDR3 coding DNA: TGTGCCTGGGGACAGAACTATGGCTACACCTTC. The rearrangement joins TRBV30 to TRBJ1-2; D perhaps matches TRBD1 (6 bases). Germline loops: CDR1 GTSNPN, CDR2 SVGIG (reference sequence). V lost 5 bases to trimming and J lost 2 bases, with 6 bases between them. The CDR3 sequence is 11 residues long.

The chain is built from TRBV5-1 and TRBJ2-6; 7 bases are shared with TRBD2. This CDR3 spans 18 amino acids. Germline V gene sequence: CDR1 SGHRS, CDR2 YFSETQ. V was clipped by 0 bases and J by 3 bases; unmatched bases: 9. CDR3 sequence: CASSLGFARENGANVLTF. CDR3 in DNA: TGCGCCAGCAGCTTGGGTTTTGCGCGGGAGAATGGGGCCAACGTCCTGACTTTC.

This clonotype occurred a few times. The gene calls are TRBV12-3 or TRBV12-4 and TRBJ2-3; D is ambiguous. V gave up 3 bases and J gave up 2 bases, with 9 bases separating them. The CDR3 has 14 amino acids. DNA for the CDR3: TGTGCCAGCAGTTTGTTAGAACCCACAGATACGCAGTATTTT. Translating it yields CASSLLEPTDTQYF.

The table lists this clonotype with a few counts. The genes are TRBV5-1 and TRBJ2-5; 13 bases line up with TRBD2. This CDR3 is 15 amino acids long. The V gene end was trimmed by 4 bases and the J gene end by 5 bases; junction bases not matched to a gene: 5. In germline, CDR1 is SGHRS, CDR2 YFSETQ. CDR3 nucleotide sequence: TGCGCCAGCAGCCCACCGGGACTAGCGGGGGAGACCCAGTACTTC. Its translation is CASSPPGLAGETQYF. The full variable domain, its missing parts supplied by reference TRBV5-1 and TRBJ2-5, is KAGVTQTPRYLIKTRGQQVTLSCSPISGHRSVSWYQQTPGQGLQFLFEYFSETQRNKGNFPGRFSGRQFSNSRSEMNVSTLELGDSALYLCASSPPGLAGETQYFGPGTRLLVL.

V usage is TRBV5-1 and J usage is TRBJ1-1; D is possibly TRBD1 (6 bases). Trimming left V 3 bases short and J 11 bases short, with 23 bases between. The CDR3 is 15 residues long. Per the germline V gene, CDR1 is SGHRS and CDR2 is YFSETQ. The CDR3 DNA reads TGCGCCAGCAGCTCCACTACAGGGATCGGTAACAAGGCTTTCTTT. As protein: CASSSTTGIGNKAFF.

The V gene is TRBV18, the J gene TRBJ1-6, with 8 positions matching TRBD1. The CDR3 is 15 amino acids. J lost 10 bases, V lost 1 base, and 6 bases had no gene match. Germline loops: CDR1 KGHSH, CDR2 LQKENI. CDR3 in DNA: TGTGCCAGCTCACCACTGACAGGGGACATATCACCCCTCCACTTT. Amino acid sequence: CASSPLTGDISPLHF.

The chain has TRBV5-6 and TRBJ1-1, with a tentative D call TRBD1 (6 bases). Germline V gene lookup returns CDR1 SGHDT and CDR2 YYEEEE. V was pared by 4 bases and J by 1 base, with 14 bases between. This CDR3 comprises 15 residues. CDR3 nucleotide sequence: TGTGCCAGCAGCGGATTACAGGGAAAGAACACTGAAGCTTTCTTT. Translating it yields CASSGLQGKNTEAFF.

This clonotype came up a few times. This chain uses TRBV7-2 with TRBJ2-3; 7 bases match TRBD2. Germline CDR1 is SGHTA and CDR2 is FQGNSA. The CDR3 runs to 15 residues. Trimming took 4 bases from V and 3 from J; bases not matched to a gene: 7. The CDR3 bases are TGTGCCAGCAGCTCGGGCACTAGCGTGACAGATACGCAGTATTTT. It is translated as CASSSGTSVTDTQYF. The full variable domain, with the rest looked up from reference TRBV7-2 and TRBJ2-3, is GAGVSQSPSNKVTEKGKDVELRCDPISGHTALYWYRQSLGQGLEFLIYFQGNSAPDKSGLPSDRFSAERTGGSVSTLTIQRTQQEDSAVYLCASSSGTSVTDTQYFGPGTRLTVL.

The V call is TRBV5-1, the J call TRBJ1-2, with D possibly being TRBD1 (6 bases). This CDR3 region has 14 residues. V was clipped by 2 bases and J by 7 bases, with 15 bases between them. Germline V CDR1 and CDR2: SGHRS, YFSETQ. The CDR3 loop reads CASSFHTGSGGYTF. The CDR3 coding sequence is TGCGCCAGCAGCTTCCATACAGGGAGTGGTGGCTACACCTTC.

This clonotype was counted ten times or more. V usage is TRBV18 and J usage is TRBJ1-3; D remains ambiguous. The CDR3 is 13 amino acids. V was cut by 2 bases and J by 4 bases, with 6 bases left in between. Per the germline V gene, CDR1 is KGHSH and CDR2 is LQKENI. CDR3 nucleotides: TGTGCCAGCTCACCAGGGAACGGAAACACCATATATTTT. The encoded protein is CASSPGNGNTIYF.

The CDR3 nucleotides read TGTGCTAGTGGTTTCCTACCTGACGGTCACACCGGGGAGCTGTTTTTT. Translated: CASGFLPDGHTGELFF. The V and J genes are TRBV12-5 and TRBJ2-2; D is ambiguous. The V end was cut by 3 bases, the J end by 3 bases, with 14 bases between. This CDR3 region has 16 residues. The germline V gene has CDR1 LGHNT and CDR2 FRNRAP.